The entry below describes one T cell receptor beta chain. Its cognate antigen has yet to be identified. There are no base qualities to consult, and no much larger clone falls within one base. This specimen comes from a study of cytomegalovirus exposure and HLA in healthy donors (dated by TCRdb to 2015 to 2018). Describing the broader study: In an earlier analysis of around 540 of the donors, under 300 Gb of sequence data and 100 million or so unique TCR beta sequences from approximately 180 million T cells were reported. The study profiled the T cell repertoires of 666 subjects by immunosequencing and related them to cytomegalovirus serostatus. Donor age, sex, ethnicity and CMV serostatus were compiled alongside the repertoire data. Both class I and class II loci were covered by HLA typing, at four-digit resolution. An earlier analysis of approximately 630 of the donors applied high-throughput TCR beta sequencing to assess whether each TCR beta V gene segment acted as functional or pseudogenic. To predict cytomegalovirus infection status, the study combined high-throughput TCR immunosequencing, statistical association of individual TCRs with disease status, and machine learning. The number of typed donors differed by locus: roughly 629-640 for A, B, C, DRB1 and DQB1; roughly 510 for DQA1; some 610 for DPA1; and around 490 for DPB1. In the later analysis, no new phenotypic data were used to find candidate immune exposures; instead, reliance was placed on TCR beta sequences and their occurrence across donors. To study patterns of TCR occurrence, a later analysis re-analyzed previously published TCR beta repertoires from hundreds of donors and added high-resolution HLA genotyping. Several DR-DQ haplotypes were treated as single units for association and clustering because of strong linkage in the cohort. The study was designed to test whether signatures of past pathogen exposure could be identified by cataloging public T cell receptors. A separate validation cohort of over 95 different subjects was used in addition to the 666-subject first cohort. Among almost 400 genotyped donors of the cohort, an average of approximately 240,000 unique TCR beta nucleotide sequences were sequenced per donor, around 20% of them non-productive. All discovery cohort repertoires had been generated using a single sequencing platform. Of the 300 to 500 genotyped donors, roughly 80% were placed in the genetic ancestry cluster associated with self-reported Caucasian donors. About 320 gigabases of sequencing data and 70 million to 100 million unique TCR sequences were included in an early release covering roughly 700 HLA-typed donors. Genome-wide SNP genotypes for about 60% of the 666 donors were used in a later genetic analysis, which treated that subset as a discovery cohort.

Library construction relied on the immunoSEQ multiplex PCR assay. For the multiplex PCR, a mixture combining 60 forward primers for TCR Vbeta segments and 13 reverse primers for TCR Jbeta segments was used. The CDR3 region of rearranged TCR beta genes was amplified from genomic DNA by a multiplex PCR assay. The amplified TCR beta libraries were sequenced on the Illumina HiSeq System as 87-base-pair reads. Per the authors' processing: Across the 500 to 750 repertoires, a later analysis counted tens of millions of unique TCR beta chains, roughly 11 million of which were shared by at least two donors. To remove PCR and sequencing errors, raw reads were error-corrected and collapsed into unique sequences using a nearest-neighbor algorithm that merged closely related sequences. V, D and J gene segments were assigned by aligning CDR3 sequences to IMGT reference sequences. For a sequence to be retained, a match of at least six nucleotides to both a V gene segment and a J gene segment was required. Rearrangements were called productive when the CDR3 lacked stop codons and stayed in frame with V and J; all others were non-productive. CDR3 was defined according to IMGT convention as the region running from the second conserved V-encoded cysteine to the conserved J-encoded phenylalanine. The earlier analysis of 500 to 600 of the donors excluded sequences that lacked an unambiguous match to a single V gene segment. In an earlier analysis of approximately 610 of the donors, V segments were called functional above 56.7% productive rearrangements and were called segregating when the between-donor standard deviation exceeded 5%. A statistical classification framework was built for diagnosing cytomegalovirus status from the catalog of TCR beta chain sequences. In a later analysis, V and J genes were assigned by comparing TCR nucleotide sequences against IMGT/GENE-DB human TR gene sequences. A later analysis assigned CDR3 sequences and most-parsimonious VDJ recombination scenarios with the TCRdist pipeline. In a later analysis, each TCR beta chain was defined by its CDR3 amino acid sequence together with its V-gene family, and reads without a unique V-gene family were excluded. To address suspected cross-contamination and a sequencing artifact, a later analysis removed over 500 highly shared, low-generation-probability nucleotide sequences. In a later analysis, a clonal expansion index was calculated for each public chain from normalized within-repertoire ranks of inferred template counts. In a later analysis, generation probabilities were computed using a VDJ recombination model fitted to out-of-frame rearrangements, and the results were checked against IGoR. A later analysis scored TCR-TCR, TCR-HLA and TCR-CMV co-occurrence with hypergeometric tests, applying a repertoire-size bias correction to TCR pairs. In a later analysis, false discovery rates were estimated by permuting HLA or CMV assignments 20 times. A later analysis grouped co-occurring TCRs with DBSCAN, adding TCRdist sequence similarity when clustering within HLA-allele-positive subsets. Repertoires with fewer than 30,000 or more than 120,000 public chains, plus five repertoires with anomalous nucleotide sharing, were excluded from co-occurrence clustering. In TCRdb, the immuneACCESS table is reduced to in-frame sequences with V and J assigned. These tables do not hold every clone; where another copy was compared, an unresolved V gene accounts for under half, and the others remain unexplained. V and J calls and clone size come straight from that table; D and trimming were deduced from the DNA. The sample table contains some 150,000 clones; only one count was recorded for around 78% of them. Roughly 1.9% of the sample is held by the ten biggest clonotypes.

Points the paper makes about the study in general: Presence/absence analyses assumed roughly uniform sequencing depth across donors, an assumption that may not hold. In a later analysis, more than 15,000 TCR beta sequences were associated with specific HLA alleles at a false discovery rate of 0.05. In vitro tests confirmed that a few of the cytomegalovirus-associated TCR beta chains recognize cytomegalovirus antigens. Most CMV-associated TCR beta chains appeared to be HLA-restricted in a later analysis, and the HLA associations seemed to be driven largely by CMV exposure. A total of 150 or so TCR beta chains were listed by the study as associated with cytomegalovirus. In a later analysis, several top co-occurrence clusters were reported to appear linked to parvovirus B19, influenza, CMV and Epstein-Barr virus. Compared with the roughly 710-donor mean, donors in an Asian-associated ancestry cluster had fewer N-insertions in productive TCRs, according to a later genetic analysis. In this cohort, only TCR beta chains were sequenced, and detectable features were limited by the absence of alpha or paired-chain data. V-gene and J-gene trimming of TCR beta chains was associated with a missense DCLRE1C variant in a later genetic analysis, and the association was replicated in an independent cohort. The authors suggested that the approach could potentially be generalized to other disease states and immunological phenotypes. Assigning TCR associations to individual alleles was difficult when HLA alleles, especially DR and DQ, strongly co-occurred. A further reported finding was that TCR beta sequences accurately predicted the HLA-A and HLA-B alleles for most subjects in the first cohort. A group of highly shared sequence variants was considered likely to be a technical artifact of the sequencing pipeline. Correlated functional status among segregating V segments might be attributable to linkage disequilibrium, but an unknown experimental factor could not be ruled out. Because counts were too low, about 18 rarely observed V segments, including chromosome 9 orphons, were excluded from the earlier analysis of 587 of the donors. Most TCR sequences were observed very rarely across donors, whereas some public TCRs were present in many individuals. In a later analysis, TCR association rates were found to vary across HLA loci, with the most associated TCRs seen for DRB1 alleles and the fewest for HLA-C alleles. A later analysis found that HLA-associated TCR beta chains were more clonally expanded and had lower generation probabilities than equally common non-associated chains. CMV serostatus was the only immune exposure information available for the cohort. The classifier was reported to diagnose cytomegalovirus status with high specificity and sensitivity in both the original cohort and the validation cohort. HLA typing was unavailable for some donors at each locus, so association tests used only the typed subset. In an earlier analysis of 587 of the donors, most TCR beta V segments appeared in productive rearrangements about 87% or about 30% of the time, broadly matching IMGT annotations.

The cohort consisted of more than 650 healthy bone marrow donors. Cohort members were all nominally healthy when sampled, although unrecorded immune exposures were likely present. The donor was CMV seropositive and was included in the group of 250 to 350 seropositive cohort members. Each donor provided a peripheral blood sample, and peripheral blood mononuclear cells were used for TCR beta sequencing. The Qiagen DNeasy Blood Extraction Kit was used to extract genomic DNA from the blood cell samples. What was sequenced was PBMCs. This receptor was obtained from a woman aged 30 to 39 in good health and CMV-seropositive.

The CDR3 protein is CASSQNRDSYGYTF. The base sequence is TGTGCCAGCAGCCAAAACCGGGACAGCTATGGCTACACCTTC. The chain is made from TRBV5-4 and TRBJ1-2, and 7 bases in between align with TRBD1. Trimming removed 4 bases from V and 4 bases from J; the gene matches leave 7 bases unexplained. Looking up the germline V gene (reference sequence) yields CDR1 SGHNT and CDR2 YYREEE. Its CDR3 holds 14 amino acids, cysteine through phenylalanine. Just the 42-base CDR3 DNA is kept, in frame starting at base 1.